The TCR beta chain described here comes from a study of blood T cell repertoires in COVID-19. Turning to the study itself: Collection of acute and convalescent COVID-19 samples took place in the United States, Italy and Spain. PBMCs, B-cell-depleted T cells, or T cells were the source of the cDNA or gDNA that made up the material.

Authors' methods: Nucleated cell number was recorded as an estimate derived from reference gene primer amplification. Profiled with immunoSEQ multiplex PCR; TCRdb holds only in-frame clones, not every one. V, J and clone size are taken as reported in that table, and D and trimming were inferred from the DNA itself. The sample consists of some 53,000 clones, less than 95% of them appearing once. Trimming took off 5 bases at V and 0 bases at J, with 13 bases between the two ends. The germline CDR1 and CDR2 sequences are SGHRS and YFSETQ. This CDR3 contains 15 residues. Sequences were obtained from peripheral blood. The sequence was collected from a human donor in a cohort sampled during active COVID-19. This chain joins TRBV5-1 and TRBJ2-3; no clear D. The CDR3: CASSPYGTSTDTQYF. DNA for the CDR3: TGCGCCAGCAGTCCCTACGGTACTAGCACAGATACGCAGTATTTT.